The clone carrying this T cell receptor (beta chain) was seen more than once but under ten times. The target antigen is unknown. The TCR beta cDNA libraries carried unique molecular identifiers. In TCRdb, the PCR reads were re-called with MiXCR into one record per CDR3 protein. This table holds about 460,000 distinct CDR3 sequences, nearly 45% found once. The data were taken from a study of post-analysis software for immune sequencing data. Study overall: The patients showed relapsing-remitting, secondary progressive and progressive-relapsing multiple sclerosis courses. Overall study results and limits: Batch-matched samples strongly co-clustered by F measure. There was significantly lower normalized Chao1 diversity in multiple sclerosis patients than in controls.

The sequenced sample consisted of blood. The sequence came from a girl between 10 and 17 years old with multiple sclerosis.

The CDR3 reads CASSLGAVDYEQYF. The CDR3 nucleotides read TGCGCCAGCAGCCTCGGAGCGGTCGACTACGAGCAGTACTTC. V gene TRBV5-1 combines with J gene TRBJ2-7; a possible D gene is TRBD2 (5 bases). V lost 4 bases and J lost 3, with 14 bases in between. The CDR3 covers 14 residues. Germline lookup yields CDR1 SGHRS and CDR2 YFSETQ.